The 15 T cell receptor beta chains below come from one sample, sequenced in a study of vaccination effects on CD4 cells after COVID-19. Sequenced by immunoSEQ multiplex PCR; TCRdb stores in-frame clones only, minus some. The sample holds approximately 70,000 clones, 70% to 90% seen once. Sequencing followed a ViraFEST assay step that expanded antigen-specific CD4+ T cells with viral peptide pools. Researchers isolated CD4+ T cells once less than 13 days of culture had elapsed. It was two doses of either the BNT162b2 or mRNA-1273 vaccine that participants received. For these receptors, no antigen is known. This material consisted of CD4+ T cells from PBMCs cultured with HCoV-229E spike peptides, taken after COVID-19 vaccination. The receptors derive from a human donor who received a COVID-19 vaccine.

CDR3 nucleotide sequence: TGTGCCAGCAGCGTAGGAGCGGGGGGGCCGGGCTCCTACAATGAGCAGTTCTTC. It translates to CASSVGAGGPGSYNEQFF. The V call is TRBV9, the J call TRBJ2-1; 10 positions match TRBD2. The CDR3 has 18 residues. Germline V gene sequence: CDR1 SGDLS, CDR2 YYNGEE. Losses at the gene ends were 0 bases for V and 0 bases for J; bases not matched to a gene: 6.

The rearrangement links TRBV19 to TRBJ1-5, with D uncertain. V lost 1 base to trimming and J lost 0 bases, with 7 bases between them. CDR3 length: 15 amino acids. The germline V gene encodes CDR1 LNHDA and CDR2 SQIVND (reference sequence). DNA of the CDR3: TGTGCCAGTAGTATAGGGCGGAATAGCAATCAGCCCCAGCATTTT. Protein: CASSIGRNSNQPQHF. Based on the CDR3 plus reference TRBV19 and TRBJ1-5, the full variable domain is DGGITQSPKYLFRKEGQNVTLSCEQNLNHDAMYWYRQDPGQGLRLIYYSQIVNDFQKGDIAEGYSVSREKKESFPLTVTSAQKNPTAFYLCASSIGRNSNQPQHFGDGTRLSIL.

Details on this clone: Other nucleotide sequences in the sample specify the same CDR3. The chain recombines TRBV6-5 with TRBJ2-7, with 11 nucleotides matching TRBD1. CDR3 length: 15 amino acids. Germline CDR1 reads MNHEY; CDR2 reads SVGAGI. V was pared by 0 bases and J by 6 bases, with 4 bases of the junction left unmatched. The CDR3 loop reads CASSYSGQGASEQYV. CDR3 nucleotides: TGTGCCAGCAGTTACTCAGGACAGGGGGCGAGCGAGCAGTACGTC.

The rearrangement joins TRBV6-1 to TRBJ1-5; no reliable D call. Germline CDR1 is MNHNS and CDR2 is SASEGT. The length of the CDR3 is 14 residues. V lost 1 base, J lost 5 bases, and 9 bases lay in between. CDR3 sequence reads: CASSEEAWDQPQHF. Written as DNA, the CDR3 is TGTGCCAGCAGTGAAGAGGCGTGGGATCAGCCCCAGCATTTT.

The CDR3 here is CASSAELLRTADSGNTIYF. The CDR3 DNA is TGTGCCAGCAGCGCCGAGCTACTCAGAACAGCCGACTCTGGAAACACCATATATTTT. The chain employs TRBV7-2 and TRBJ1-3; D call uncertain. Germline loops: CDR1 SGHTA, CDR2 FQGNSA. Trimming pared 5 bases from V and 0 bases from J, leaving 23 bases between. The CDR3 runs 19 residues.

This clone appeared once. This chain joins TRBV4-3 and TRBJ1-2; perhaps TRBD1 as D (6 bases). Germline assignment: CDR1 LGHNA and CDR2 YSLEER. The CDR3 loop spans 14 amino acids. Trimming removed 0 bases at V and 8 bases at J, with 13 bases between. For the CDR3, the DNA is TGCGCCAGCAGCCAAGAGAGGGGGGGCGGAGGCTACACCTTC. Protein product: CASSQERGGGGYTF.

The gene calls are TRBV19 and TRBJ2-1; D gene ambiguous. From germline, CDR1 is LNHDA and CDR2 SQIVND (reference sequence). V lost 7 bases, J lost 5 bases, and 15 bases lay in between. The CDR3 covers 14 residues. CDR3 nucleotide sequence: TGTGCCAGTACTAGGGCAGATTGGGACAATGAGCAGTTCTTC. Residues: CASTRADWDNEQFF.

This chain uses TRBV6-2 or TRBV6-3 with TRBJ1-5; D uncertain. Germline assignment: CDR1 MNHEY and CDR2 SVGEGT. Trimming removed 3 bases from V and 1 base from J, with 4 bases in between. The CDR3 length is 13 residues. The CDR3 coding sequence is TGTGCCAGCAGTTATAACAGCAATCAGCCCCAGCATTTT. This translates into CASSYNSNQPQHF.

The chain is built from TRBV18 and TRBJ2-7, with 7 bases fitting TRBD1. Germline V lookup: CDR1 KGHSH, CDR2 LQKENI. The ends lost 4 bases at V and 2 bases at J; junction bases unmatched: 5. CDR3 length equals 14 residues. The CDR3 here is CASSRTGTAYEQYV. CDR3 nucleotides: TGTGCCAGCTCACGAACCGGGACAGCCTACGAGCAGTACGTC.

The chain links TRBV21-1 to TRBJ2-5; the table's D call, TRBD2, was not checked against the DNA. TRBV21-1 is a pseudogene locus. CDR3 length equals 18 residues. CDR3 DNA: TGTGCCAGCAGCAAAGCCCGGTCCGCGGGGGGGCTGGAAGAGACCCAGTACTTC. Protein product: CASSKARSAGGLEETQYF.

This rearrangement joins TRBV7-3 to TRBJ2-3; TRBD2 is a possible D gene (6 bases). This CDR3 is built from 15 residues. CDR1 SGHTA and CDR2 FQGTGA come from the germline V gene. Trimming cost V 5 bases and J 1 base, with 13 bases left between them. The DNA for the CDR3 is TGTGCCAGCAGCGTTGCGGGGCTTCGCACAGATACGCAGTATTTT. Translation gives CASSVAGLRTDTQYF.

The rearrangement uses TRBV24-1 and TRBJ1-1; TRBD1 might be the D (6 bases). V shed 3 bases and J shed 1 base, with 11 bases lying between them. This CDR3 comprises 15 residues. The V gene's germline CDR1 is KGHDR and CDR2 SFDVKD. Written as DNA, the CDR3 is TGTGCCACCAGTGATAAGCTACAGGGGAACACTGAAGCTTTCTTT. Translating it yields CATSDKLQGNTEAFF.

This chain joins TRBV30 and TRBJ2-5, with TRBD2 identical over 8 bases. The CDR3 runs to 15 residues. The J segment lost 7 bases and the V segment lost 3 bases, leaving 13 bases of the junction unmatched. In germline, CDR1 is GTSNPN, CDR2 SVGIG (reference sequence). CDR3 region: CAWRDTGTSRGTQYF. The CDR3 DNA reads TGTGCCTGGAGAGACACCGGGACTAGTCGAGGGACCCAGTACTTC.

This clone was seen a few times. This CDR3 is CASSPPGLAGGETQYF. CDR3 in DNA: TGTGCCAGCTCACCACCGGGGTTAGCGGGAGGAGAGACCCAGTACTTC. The chain combines TRBV18 with TRBJ2-5; 10 nucleotides agree with TRBD2. The germline gives CDR1 KGHSH, CDR2 LQKENI. The J segment lost 4 bases and the V segment lost 0 bases, leaving 5 bases of the junction unmatched. This CDR3 is built from 16 residues. Based on the CDR3 plus reference TRBV18 and TRBJ2-5, the full variable domain is NAGVMQNPRHLVRRRGQEARLRCSPMKGHSHVYWYRQLPEEGLKFMVYLQKENIIDESGMPKERFSAEFPKEGPSILRIQQVVRGDSAAYFCASSPPGLAGGETQYFGPGTRLLVL.

The chain uses TRBV7-8 and TRBJ1-5; D unresolved. V lost 5 bases and J lost 3, with 11 bases in between. Germline CDR1 is SGHVS and CDR2 is FQNEAQ. The CDR3 loop spans 14 amino acids. The CDR3 DNA is TGTGCCAGCAGCAACGGGATTCACAATCAGCCCCAGCATTTT. It specifies CASSNGIHNQPQHF. Using reference TRBV7-8 and TRBJ1-5 for the parts outside the CDR3, the full variable domain is GAGVSQSPRYKVAKRGQDVALRCDPISGHVSLFWYQQALGQGPEFLTYFQNEAQLDKSGLPSDRFFAERPEGSVSTLKIQRTQQEDSAVYLCASSNGIHNQPQHFGDGTRLSIL.